What follows is one T cell receptor beta chain and its context. Its antigen is unknown. Total RNA extraction produced at least 6 micrograms (per sample) for the study. Per germline, CDR1 SEHNR and CDR2 FQNEAQ (reference sequence). Trimming left V 5 bases short and J 5 bases short, with 14 bases between. The CDR3 totals 14 residues. These data originate in a study of blood T cells in healthy people across ages. Study as a whole: Researchers report that template switching captured about one barcoded beta molecule per two T cells.

It was with a sample-barcoded 5' primer and a J-beta primer mix that a second PCR of roughly 6 to 12 cycles was run. Each cDNA molecule, via a template-switch adaptor with 12 random nucleotides, was tagged. One entry per CDR3 protein results from TCRdb running MiXCR on the 5' RACE reads. The sample contains about 1.1 million distinct CDR3 sequences, around two fifths of which appear only once. The study's findings and limits: Roughly linearly, TCR beta diversity per million T cells fell as age increased.

The sequence was obtained from a man in his late teens or twenties in good health. The sample was blood. This chain uses TRBV7-9 with TRBJ2-3, with D possibly matching TRBD1 (6 bases). The CDR3 here is CASSQDSRGDTQYF. CDR3 sequence (DNA): TGTGCCAGCAGCCAGGACAGCCGTGGAGATACGCAGTATTTT.